Detailed here is one TCR beta chain. This CDR3 has 15 amino acids. The ends lost 5 bases at V and 5 bases at J; junction bases unmatched: 5. Per germline, CDR1 LNHDA and CDR2 SQIVND (reference sequence). The protocol was immunoSEQ multiplex PCR, while the TCRdb copy is restricted to in-frame clones and leaves out a portion. The sample has about 480,000 clones, over 75% seen once. The sample comes from a study of blood T cell repertoires in COVID-19. Study-wide background: T cells, B-cell-depleted T cells, or PBMCs supplied cDNA or gDNA.

The chain carries TRBV19 and TRBJ2-2; 10 bases are shared with TRBD2. Source material: PBMCs or T cells enriched from blood (not recorded which). The receptor's source is a woman aged 40-49 years who had recovered from COVID-19. CDR3 coding DNA: TGTGCCAGTAGTGCTAGCGGGAGAAGGACCGGGGAGCTGTTTTTT. It is translated as CASSASGRRTGELFF.